The rows below give T cell receptor beta chains drawn from one sample of a study of beta chain features in type 1 diabetes. Generated by immunoSEQ multiplex PCR, the TCRdb table keeps only in-frame clones and is missing some. The sample includes more than 300,000 clones, roughly 8% seen only once; the top ten take around 0.45%. The sample was central memory CD4+ T cells from blood. These receptors were taken from a woman under 30 in good health. CDR3s leave out the opening cysteine and the closing phenylalanine or tryptophan.

v_call cdr3_aa
TRBV2 ASTQIGGTYT
TRBV10-3 AISVARGNQPQH
TRBV7-2 ASSYYTDTQY
TRBV6-5 ASSYYWDTGELF
TRBV4-1 ASSRSQGSYNEQF
TRBV19 ASSSLNRVQNQPQH
TRBV4-3 ASSQDRGGVGGLSTDTQY
TRBV6-5 ASTADVSQPQH
TRBV11-2 ASSRTGVGANSPYEQY
TRBV21-1 ASSKVWASEDTDTQY
TRBV7-9 ASSLAGAYEQY
TRBV6-5 ASSYSSGTQYEQY
TRBV9 ASSVEGWPEEKLF
TRBV4-3 ASSQDPPPESRQF
TRBV2 APSPEGEQY
TRBV5-4 ASSRNPIGGDYNEQF
TRBV4-2 ASSQGEPTDTQY
TRBV28 ASRSPSRGGTEAF
TRBV5-1 ASSLRSAEKLF
TRBV19 ASSSGRDYNEQF
TRBV7-9 ASSGRTELNEKLF
TRBV5-1 ASSLANTEQY
TRBV5-6 ASSRYRTDTQY
TRBV27 ASSLWAGPDQPQH
TRBV28 ASSLRGGNIQY
TRBV15 ATSRFGTQETQY
TRBV29-1 SLFGTAQETQY
TRBV11-2 ASSLSSNQPQH
TRBV7-9 ASSLESSGGGYT
TRBV11-2 ASSPGTGIFNEQF
TRBV19 ASSIGPSGIGEQY
TRBV29-1 SGQGETQY
TRBV7-9 ASGQGRINYGYT
TRBV9 ASSVAGAGSNNEQF
TRBV2 ASSATSSTDTQY
TRBV2 ASSETSDPGADTQY
TRBV7-6 ASSLLAGVFADTQY